This note documents a single TCR beta chain sequence. No antigen is known for it. The germline V gene has CDR1 SGHDN and CDR2 FVKESK. The CDR3 is 13 amino acids. Trimming pared 2 bases from V and 7 bases from J, leaving 11 bases between. Normal lung was taken at the farthest possible site, at least 3 cm from tumour. Generated by immunoSEQ multiplex PCR, the TCRdb table keeps only in-frame clones and is missing some. The sample has over 7,000 clones, approximately 77% seen once. The data were obtained in a study of immune cell composition in non-small cell lung cancer. Findings and caveats of the study: Smoking pack-years did not significantly correlate with tumour TCR-beta clonality. Adenocarcinomas with higher top tumour-associated clone frequency had more reactive TILs.

The rearrangement joins TRBV14 to TRBJ2-5; D perhaps matches TRBD2 (6 bases). This TCR derives from a human donor with non-small cell lung cancer. Input material: non-adjacent lung tissue. CDR3 sequence (DNA): TGTGCCAGCAGCCAATTTTCCGGGGGGACCCAGTACTTC. It translates to CASSQFSGGTQYF.